This TCR beta chain was recorded in a study of blood T cells in healthy people across ages. Only a few counts were recorded for this clonotype. From germline, CDR1 is DFQATT and CDR2 SNEGSKA (reference sequence). With V trimmed by 5 bases and J by 6 bases, 4 bases remained unmatched. The CDR3 is 13 amino acids. For the second PCR, which ran for about 7 to 12 cycles, a sample-barcoded 5' primer and a J-beta primer mix were used. Each cDNA was tagged by a template-switch adaptor containing 12 random nucleotides. Every sample gave at least 2.5 million paired-end reads containing CDR3. TCRdb re-derived calls from the 5' RACE reads in MiXCR, one entry per CDR3 protein. The sample includes approximately 800,000 distinct CDR3 sequences, about 53% of them seen just once. The sample providers were healthy Caucasian people from Russia, aged about 6 to 95.

This sequence originates from an elderly man in good health. The chain carries TRBV20-1 and TRBJ2-1; 10 nucleotides line up with TRBD2. The material sequenced was blood. DNA of the CDR3: TGCAGTGCTCTGGCTAGCGGGAGCAATGAGCAGTTCTTC. Amino acid sequence: CSALASGSNEQFF.